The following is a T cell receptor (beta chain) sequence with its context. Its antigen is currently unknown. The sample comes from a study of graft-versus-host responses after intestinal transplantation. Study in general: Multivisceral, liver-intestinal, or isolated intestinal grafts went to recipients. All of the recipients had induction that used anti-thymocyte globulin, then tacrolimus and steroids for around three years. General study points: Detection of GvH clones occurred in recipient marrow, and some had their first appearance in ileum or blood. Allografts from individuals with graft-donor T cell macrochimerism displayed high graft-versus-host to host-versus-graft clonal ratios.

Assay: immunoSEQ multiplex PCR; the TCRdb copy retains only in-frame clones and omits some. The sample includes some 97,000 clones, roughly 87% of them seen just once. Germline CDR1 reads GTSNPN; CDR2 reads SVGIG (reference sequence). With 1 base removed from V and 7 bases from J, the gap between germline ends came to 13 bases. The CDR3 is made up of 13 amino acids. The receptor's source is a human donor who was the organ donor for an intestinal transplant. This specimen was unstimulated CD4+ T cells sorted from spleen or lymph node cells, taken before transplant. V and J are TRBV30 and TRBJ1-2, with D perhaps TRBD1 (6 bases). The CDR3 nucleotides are TGTGCCTGGAGTGACAGGGTTAGAGGTGGCTACACCTTC. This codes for CAWSDRVRGGYTF.